The 14 T cell receptor beta chains given below trace back to one sample, sequenced in a study of long-term antiretroviral therapy in people with HIV. Run at survey level, the immunoSEQ assay was version v3.0. The protocol was immunoSEQ multiplex PCR, while the TCRdb copy is restricted to in-frame clones and leaves out a portion. The sample holds some 31,000 clones; about three quarters are singletons and the top ten take 8% to 10%. The sample here was unsorted PBMCs, taken 3.1 years after starting antiretroviral therapy. The receptor source for this set is a woman in her 50s with HIV.

This chain uses TRBV6-1 with TRBJ1-1; no firm D call. CDR3 length equals 18 residues. Trimming cost V 0 bases and J 6 bases, with 23 bases left between them. CDR1 is MNHNS, CDR2 SASEGT, per germline. The CDR3: CASSEAPFQVGKVSEAFF. CDR3 coding DNA: TGTGCCAGCAGTGAAGCGCCGTTCCAGGTAGGGAAAGTCTCTGAAGCTTTCTTT.

The chain joins TRBV6-6 to TRBJ2-2; tentatively, D is TRBD2 (6 bases). V was pared by 8 bases and J by 0 bases, with 10 bases between. This CDR3 contains 14 residues. Germline V gene data show CDR1 as MNHNY and CDR2 as SVGAGI (reference sequence). The chain's CDR3 is CASLQRANTGELFF. The CDR3 DNA follows: TGTGCCAGCCTTCAGCGGGCGAACACCGGGGAGCTGTTTTTT.

The chain combines TRBV5-1 with TRBJ2-1; 7 bases align to TRBD2. The CDR3 is made up of 14 amino acids. Germline V lookup: CDR1 SGHRS, CDR2 YFSETQ. V trimming: 0 bases; J trimming: 8 bases; junction bases outside the gene matches: 5. The CDR3 here is CASSLGLAIHEQFF. CDR3 DNA sequence: TGCGCCAGCAGCTTGGGACTAGCCATCCATGAGCAGTTCTTC.

The chain has TRBV30 and TRBJ2-5; TRBD1 agrees at 8 bases. This CDR3 is built from 15 residues. Trimming removed 2 bases from V and 4 bases from J; junction bases left unmatched: 9. Germline V gives CDR1 GTSNPN, CDR2 SVGIG (reference sequence). CDR3 nucleotides: TGTGCCTGGAGTCCGGCGAACAGGGGGGCAGAGACCCAGTACTTC. Its translation is CAWSPANRGAETQYF.

This chain uses TRBV7-2 with TRBJ1-6, with TRBD1 matching 8 bases. Germline V gene sequence: CDR1 SGHTA, CDR2 FQGNSA. The CDR3 contains 14 residues. With 1 base clipped from V and 8 bases from J, the junction kept 1 base outside the gene matches. This CDR3 reads CASSLGTGYSPLHF. In nucleotides, the CDR3 is TGTGCCAGCAGCTTAGGGACAGGGTATTCACCCCTCCACTTT.

The gene calls are TRBV11-2 and TRBJ2-2; 8 bases are shared with TRBD2. Germline CDR1 and CDR2: SGHAT and FQNNGV. Unmatched junction bases numbered 9, after V lost 6 bases and J lost 0 bases. The CDR3 spans 17 residues. CDR3 region: CASRHPLAAPNTGELFF. The CDR3 nucleotides read TGTGCCAGCAGACACCCACTAGCGGCCCCGAACACCGGGGAGCTGTTTTTT.

This chain joins TRBV27 and TRBJ2-5, with D hard to call. Trimming took 2 bases from V and 3 from J, leaving 7 bases between them. The CDR3 runs to 13 residues. In germline, CDR1 is MNHEY, CDR2 SMNVEV (reference sequence). CDR3 sequence (DNA): TGTGCCAGCAGTTTACTAGGCAAAGAGACCCAGTACTTC. This sequence encodes CASSLLGKETQYF.

The rearrangement links TRBV6-5 to TRBJ1-2, with 10 bases lining up with TRBD1. With 2 bases clipped from V and 7 bases from J, the junction kept 4 bases outside the gene matches. Germline CDR1 MNHEY, CDR2 SVGAGI. This CDR3 has 14 residues. In DNA form, the CDR3 reads TGTGCCAGCAGTTACGCCGGGACAGGGGCTGGCTACACCTTC. It yields the protein CASSYAGTGAGYTF.

Here the CDR3 reads CASSDLTGGAGGYTF. CDR3 bases: TGTGCCAGCAGTGACCTGACAGGGGGCGCGGGTGGCTACACCTTC. V and J are TRBV2 and TRBJ1-2; 10 nucleotides agree with TRBD1. V shed 3 bases, J shed 7 bases, and the junction held 8 bases outside the gene matches. Germline V lookup: CDR1 SNHLY, CDR2 FYNNEI. The CDR3 is made up of 15 amino acids.

This sequence joins TRBV28 and TRBJ2-3; D perhaps matches TRBD2 (7 bases). This CDR3 has 16 amino acids. CDR1 and CDR2 from the germline V gene are MDHEN and SYDVKM. Deletions cut 2 bases from V and 2 bases from J, with 14 bases between. The CDR3 bases are TGTGCCAGCAGTTTAGGCGGGGGCACCTTCACAGATACGCAGTATTTT. It encodes CASSLGGGTFTDTQYF.

Written as DNA, the CDR3 is TGCGCCAGCAGCTTGCAGTCTAGCGGGGGGGCAGATACGCAGTATTTT. It is translated as CASSLQSSGGADTQYF. The gene calls are TRBV5-1 and TRBJ2-3; TRBD2 matches at 12 bases. The length of the CDR3 is 16 residues. The V and J ends lost 1 base and 4 bases, in that order; junction bases with no gene match: 4. CDR1 SGHRS and CDR2 YFSETQ come from the germline V gene.

Only a few counts were recorded for this clone. The CDR3 protein is CASSTEAANYGYTF. CDR3 bases: TGTGCCAGCAGCACTGAGGCAGCTAACTATGGCTACACCTTC. The chain couples TRBV7-9 to TRBJ1-2, with unresolved D. From germline, CDR1 is SEHNR and CDR2 FQNEAQ (reference sequence). The CDR3 totals 14 residues. Trimming took off 5 bases at V and 0 bases at J, with 10 bases between the two ends.

This clone was observed a few times. The V call is TRBV4-1, the J call TRBJ1-5; 7 bases line up with TRBD1. V was clipped by 0 bases and J by 6 bases; unmatched bases: 5. CDR3 size: 15 residues. The germline V gene has CDR1 MGHRA and CDR2 YSYEKL. CDR3 nucleotides: TGCGCCAGCAGCCAAGAAGGGGGCAGGAGTCAGCCCCAGCATTTT. Translating gives CASSQEGGRSQPQHF.

This clone was found a few times. The chain links TRBV7-6 to TRBJ2-7; the match to TRBD1 covers 10 bases. The CDR3 runs 14 residues. The V and J ends lost 5 bases and 7 bases, in that order; junction bases with no gene match: 8. Germline CDR1 is SGHVS and CDR2 is FNYEAQ. The CDR3 loop reads CASSRDRGQGEQYF. In DNA, the CDR3 is TGTGCCAGCAGCAGAGACAGGGGGCAAGGAGAGCAGTACTTC.